A single sample gave rise to the 14 T cell receptor beta chains below, sequenced in a study of shared clonotypes between healthy human individuals. Sequencing was performed with immunoSEQ multiplex PCR; in TCRdb, only in-frame clones are kept and a portion is missing. The table shows around 2.3 million clones, with under 97% occurring only once. The sequenced material came from naive CD4+ T cells sorted from blood. This sample's subset: CD45RA+ positively selected. The receptor set was obtained from a young man in good health.

The chain joins TRBV5-1 to TRBJ1-1; 10 positions match TRBD1. This CDR3 comprises 16 residues. From germline, CDR1 is SGHRS and CDR2 YFSETQ. V dropped 1 base and J dropped 0; count of bases not matched to a gene: 3. The CDR3 nucleotides are TGCGCCAGCAGCTTGTCTGGACAGGGGGTGAACACTGAAGCTTTCTTT. It translates to CASSLSGQGVNTEAFF.

The chain is built from TRBV18 and TRBJ2-7; D is uncertain. The CDR3 is 17 amino acids. V shed 0 bases and J shed 0 bases, with 15 bases lying between them. Germline loops: CDR1 KGHSH, CDR2 LQKENI. The CDR3, as DNA: TGTGCCAGCTCACCACCGAACCGACCAATCGCCTCCTACGAGCAGTACTTC. The encoded protein is CASSPPNRPIASYEQYF.

The rearrangement links TRBV18 to TRBJ2-7; 7 positions agree with TRBD1. The J segment lost 7 bases and the V segment lost 2 bases, leaving 14 bases of the junction unmatched. The germline V gene has CDR1 KGHSH and CDR2 LQKENI. This CDR3 has 16 residues. The CDR3 nucleotides are TGTGCCAGCTCACCATTTGGGACAGATAAGGTCGGGGAGCAGTACTTC. Its translation is CASSPFGTDKVGEQYF.

The J gene is TRBJ1-2, the V gene TRBV6-1, with TRBD1 matching 9 bases. Germline CDR1 MNHNS, CDR2 SASEGT. The CDR3 consists of 15 residues. With 5 bases clipped from V and 3 bases from J, the junction kept 7 bases outside the gene matches. The CDR3 nucleotides are TGTGCCAGCAGTACCACGGGACAGGGCGACTATGGCTACACCTTC. Residues: CASSTTGQGDYGYTF.

The rearrangement uses TRBV23-1 and TRBJ1-2, with D possibly TRBD1 on 5 matching bases. TRBV23-1 is an open reading frame whose function is uncertain. Trimming removed 0 bases at V and 8 bases at J, with 16 bases between. There are 15 residues in the CDR3. CDR3 residues: CASSQSPRGRGGYTF. The CDR3 bases are TGCGCCAGCAGTCAATCGCCTAGGGGACGCGGAGGCTACACCTTC.

V gene TRBV7-9 combines with J gene TRBJ1-4; D is possibly TRBD1 (5 bases). CDR3 length equals 14 residues. V lost 2 bases and J lost 7, with 11 bases in between. The germline gives CDR1 SEHNR, CDR2 FQNEAQ (reference sequence). The CDR3 here is CASSLQGAVEKLFF. CDR3 nucleotide sequence: TGTGCCAGCAGCTTACAAGGGGCAGTTGAAAAACTGTTTTTT.

V gene TRBV9 combines with J gene TRBJ2-2; 15 nucleotides match TRBD2. Unmatched junction bases numbered 2, after V lost 3 bases and J lost 5 bases. The length of the CDR3 is 16 residues. Per the germline V gene, CDR1 is SGDLS and CDR2 is YYNGEE. The CDR3 DNA reads as TGTGCCAGCAGCGAGGGGACTAGCGGGAGGACCGGGGAGCTGTTTTTT. This gives the protein CASSEGTSGRTGELFF.

The rearrangement joins TRBV15 to TRBJ1-4; 7 nucleotides match TRBD1. The germline CDR1 and CDR2 sequences are LNHNV and YYDKDF (reference sequence). V was pared by 1 base and J by 7 bases, with 3 bases of the junction left unmatched. The CDR3 is made up of 14 amino acids. CDR3 nucleotides: TGTGCCACCAGCAGAGGGGGGGACAGTGAAAAACTGTTTTTT. This encodes CATSRGGDSEKLFF.

V is TRBV27 and J is TRBJ2-1; 7 bases match TRBD1. V lost 2 bases to trimming and J lost 7 bases; unmatched junction nucleotides: 5. The CDR3 loop spans 14 amino acids. Germline CDR1 reads MNHEY; CDR2 reads SMNVEV (reference sequence). The CDR3 coding sequence is TGTGCCAGCAGTTTAAGGGGCAGGGGGAATGAGCAGTTCTTC. Amino acid sequence: CASSLRGRGNEQFF.

This clone was recorded only once. Other DNA sequences from this sample encode an identical CDR3 as well. V is TRBV5-1 and J is TRBJ1-2, with 7 nucleotides matching TRBD1. The V segment lost 0 bases and the J segment 2 bases; nucleotides outside the gene matches: 4. CDR1 is SGHRS, CDR2 YFSETQ, per germline. The CDR3 is made up of 15 amino acids. DNA of the CDR3: TGCGCCAGCAGCTTGGGAGGGACAGCCAACTATGGCTACACCTTC. Translated: CASSLGGTANYGYTF.

The V gene is TRBV18, the J gene TRBJ1-1; possibly TRBD1 for D (5 bases). The length of the CDR3 is 16 residues. CDR1 is KGHSH and CDR2 is LQKENI in the germline V gene. V lost 3 bases and J lost 1, with 15 bases in between. The CDR3 sequence is CASSPPAGASNTEAFF. As DNA, the CDR3 is TGTGCCAGCTCACCTCCCGCCGGGGCCTCGAACACTGAAGCTTTCTTT.

The chain has TRBV7-6 and TRBJ2-3; 10 bases fit TRBD1. Trimming took 5 bases from V and 3 from J; bases not matched to a gene: 5. The CDR3 spans 15 residues. Germline V CDR1 and CDR2: SGHVS, FNYEAQ. The CDR3 region has the DNA TGTGCCAGCAGCCCCCTGGGACAGGGGACAGATACGCAGTATTTT. Protein product: CASSPLGQGTDTQYF. Filled out from reference TRBV7-6 and TRBJ2-3, the complete variable domain reads GAGVSQSPRYKVTKRGQDVALRCDPISGHVSLYWYRQALGQGPEFLTYFNYEAQQDKSGLPNDRFSAERPEGSISTLTIQRTEQRDSAMYRCASSPLGQGTDTQYFGPGTRLTVL.

Comments on this clone: Other DNA sequences from this sample encode an identical CDR3 as well. The chain uses TRBV9 and TRBJ2-5; 8 bases are a match to TRBD2. The CDR3 runs to 16 residues. The germline CDR1 and CDR2 sequences are SGDLS and YYNGEE. V lost 0 bases to trimming and J lost 2 bases; unmatched junction nucleotides: 6. This chain's CDR3 is CASSVAPLAAQETQYF. CDR3 in DNA: TGTGCCAGCAGCGTAGCCCCACTAGCGGCTCAAGAGACCCAGTACTTC.

The chain uses TRBV19 and TRBJ2-7; the match to TRBD2 covers 9 bases. Germline values: CDR1 LNHDA, CDR2 SQIVND (reference sequence). Trimming at V came to 5 bases and at J to 5 bases, leaving 4 bases not matched to a gene. This CDR3 comprises 13 residues. CDR3 bases: TGTGCCAGTAGTTCTAGCGGGGACCACGAGCAGTACTTC. Its protein product is CASSSSGDHEQYF.